This passage covers 25 T cell receptor beta chains from one sample sequenced in a study of blood T cells in healthy people across ages. A second PCR of roughly 7 to 11 cycles used a sample-barcoded 5' primer and a J-beta primer mix. In TCRdb, the 5' RACE reads were re-called with MiXCR into one record per CDR3 protein. Of some 1.7 million distinct CDR3 sequences listed, 28% are singletons. The specimen sequenced was blood. The source of these receptors is a woman aged 25 to 45 in good health.

The CDR3 DNA follows: TGTGCCAGCAGTCCGGGACAGGAAGACAATGAGCAGTTCTTC. This codes for CASSPGQEDNEQFF. The rearrangement joins TRBV2 to TRBJ2-1, with 8 bases matching TRBD1. V shed 5 bases, J shed 5 bases, and the junction held 5 bases outside the gene matches. This CDR3 contains 14 residues. The germline CDR1 and CDR2 sequences are SNHLY and FYNNEI.

This clonotype was picked up many times. The genes are TRBV7-2 and TRBJ2-5, with TRBD2 matching over 9 bases. Germline CDR1 is SGHTA and CDR2 is FQGNSA. The CDR3 covers 17 residues. The V and J ends lost 0 bases and 11 bases, in that order; junction bases with no gene match: 16. CDR3 DNA: TGTGCCAGCAGCTTAGCTACAGCGGCGGGAGGGCCGCGAGAGCAGTACTTC. This encodes CASSLATAAGGPREQYF.

CDR3 protein: CASSPHGPPGEQYF. The CDR3 DNA is TGTGCCAGCAGCCCTCACGGACCACCGGGGGAGCAGTACTTC. The rearrangement joins TRBV7-9 to TRBJ2-7; TRBD2 is a possible D gene (5 bases). Trimming removed 5 bases at V and 7 bases at J, with 18 bases between. The CDR3 is 14 amino acids. Per germline, CDR1 SEHNR and CDR2 FQNEAQ (reference sequence).

Worth noting for this clonotype: The junction shows a germline mismatch at one end, possibly a read error. The gene calls are TRBV5-1 and TRBJ2-5; 7 positions agree with TRBD2. CDR1 SGHRS and CDR2 YFSETQ come from the germline V gene. This CDR3 is built from 18 residues. CDR3 nucleotides: TGCGCCAGCAGCTTGGCCAGCGGTGGGCGGGGGAACCAAGAGACTCAGTACTTC. It specifies CASSLASGGRGNQETQYF. Together with reference TRBV5-1 and TRBJ2-5, the CDR3 gives the full variable domain: KAGVTQTPRYLIKTRGQQVTLSCSPISGHRSVSWYQQTPGQGLQFLFEYFSETQRNKGNFPGRFSGRQFSNSRSEMNVSTLELGDSALYLCASSLASGGRGNQETQYFGPGTRLLVL.

The J gene is TRBJ2-7, the V gene TRBV24-1; 7 positions match TRBD1. Germline V gives CDR1 KGHDR, CDR2 SFDVKD. The CDR3 is 15 amino acids. V shed 3 bases and J 4 bases; nucleotides not matched to a gene: 8. For the CDR3, the DNA is TGTGCCACCAGTGATACGAACAGGGGACGGTACGAGCAGTACTTC. It is translated as CATSDTNRGRYEQYF.

On this clonotype itself: A much larger clone is a single base away; this may be a read error. This sequence joins TRBV20-1 and TRBJ2-4; TRBD2 aligns across 12 bases. The J call could be wrong; TRBJ2-7 is a better fit for the DNA end. Germline values: CDR1 DFQATT, CDR2 SNEGSKA (reference sequence). This CDR3 region has 14 residues. CDR3 coding DNA: TGCAGTGCAGGACTAGCGGGGAGAGACTACGAGCAGTACTTC. It codes for CSAGLAGRDYEQYF.

This clonotype was recorded a few times. The rearrangement joins TRBV7-3 to TRBJ2-1, with a possible D match to TRBD2 (7 bases). V dropped 5 bases and J dropped 5 bases, with 13 bases sitting between them. Germline V gene data show CDR1 as SGHTA and CDR2 as FQGTGA. This CDR3 comprises 14 residues. The CDR3 coding sequence is TGTGCCAGCAGCGACGGGGGGCTAAACAATGAGCAGTTCTTC. It yields the protein CASSDGGLNNEQFF.

This chain links TRBV12-5 with TRBJ1-5, with D possibly TRBD1 on 5 matching bases. The germline CDR1 and CDR2 sequences are LGHNT and FRNRAP. The CDR3 is made up of 13 amino acids. V lost 3 bases, J lost 7 bases, and 10 bases lay in between. The CDR3 loop is CASGLEGRQPQHF. In nucleotides, the CDR3 is TGTGCTAGTGGTTTAGAGGGGAGACAGCCCCAGCATTTT.

This chain connects TRBV19 to TRBJ2-1, with 9 bases identical to TRBD1. The CDR3 runs to 15 residues. J gave up 8 bases and V 8 bases, and 13 bases lay outside the gene matches. Germline V CDR1 and CDR2: LNHDA, SQIVND (reference sequence). The chain's CDR3 is CASGTGTGLWDEQFF. As DNA, the CDR3 is TGTGCCAGTGGCACCGGGACAGGGTTGTGGGATGAGCAGTTCTTC.

Many counts were recorded for this clonotype. This chain joins TRBV29-1 and TRBJ2-7, with D unclear. V shed 3 bases and J shed 5 bases, with 11 bases lying between them. Germline V gene sequence: CDR1 SQVTM, CDR2 ANQGSEA. The CDR3 totals 12 residues. Written as DNA, the CDR3 is TGCAGCGTTGATTCTGGGATCAACGAGCAGTACTTC. It yields the protein CSVDSGINEQYF.

The chain links TRBV7-9 to TRBJ1-3, with D unresolved. The CDR3 is 15 amino acids. CDR1 and CDR2 from the germline V gene are SEHNR and FQNEAQ (reference sequence). V was shortened by 3 bases and J by 5 bases, with 14 bases between the two germline ends. CDR3 protein: CASSFSGYRRNTIYF. CDR3 DNA: TGTGCCAGCAGCTTCTCGGGTTATAGGAGAAACACCATATATTTT.

For this clonotype: Here the CDR3 omits its conserved ending phenylalanine or tryptophan, so a read error is the likely source. The limits of the CDR3 on the DNA are not certain, so only TCRdb's listed CDR3 is given. This chain connects TRBV19 to TRBJ2-1; TRBD1, the D gene given by the table, was not confirmed from the DNA. The CDR3 is 15 residues long, ends included. Germline values: CDR1 LNHDA, CDR2 SQIVND (reference sequence). CDR3 amino acids: CASRVPGGNGYTFGS.

This clonotype was picked up a small number of times. This chain links TRBV29-1 with TRBJ1-1, with a tentative D call TRBD1 (6 bases). The CDR3 has 18 residues. With 6 bases removed from V and 1 base from J, the gap between germline ends came to 27 bases. CDR1 and CDR2 (germline): SQVTM, ANQGSEA. The CDR3 coding sequence is TGCAGCGTGGCTAGCCGGGACATCAAATTCAGGACGAACACTGAAGCTTTCTTT. Its protein is CSVASRDIKFRTNTEAFF.

Notes on this clonotype: This may be a read error, as it is one base from a much larger clone. The chain couples TRBV12-3 or TRBV12-4 to TRBJ2-1; 9 nucleotides agree with TRBD1. The CDR3 is made up of 15 amino acids. CDR3 residues: CTSSLGDRDYNEQFF. CDR3 DNA: TGTACCAGCAGTTTAGGGGACAGGGACTACAATGAGCAGTTCTTC.

The chain couples TRBV7-9 to TRBJ2-7; TRBD2 matches at 12 bases. The germline gives CDR1 SEHNR, CDR2 FQNEAQ (reference sequence). After removal of 2 bases from V and 1 base from J, the junction contained 6 bases not matched to a gene. This CDR3 spans 17 amino acids. The CDR3 nucleotides are TGTGCCAGCAGCTTACGCGGACTAGCGGGGATATCCTACGAGCAGTACTTC. This gives the protein CASSLRGLAGISYEQYF.

This clonotype was picked up many times. The V gene is TRBV6-1, the J gene TRBJ2-1, with 7 bases matching TRBD2. Germline-derived CDR1 and CDR2 are MNHNS and SASEGT. Trimming at V came to 2 bases and at J to 7 bases, leaving 8 bases not matched to a gene. The CDR3 runs to 15 residues. The CDR3 region is CASSEYWTRDNEQFF. The CDR3 coding sequence is TGTGCCAGCAGTGAATACTGGACTAGAGATAATGAGCAGTTCTTC.

The table lists this clonotype with many counts. J is TRBJ2-1 and V is TRBV14; D is unclear. V was cut by 1 base and J by 0 bases, with 16 bases left in between. CDR1 and CDR2 (germline): SGHDN, FVKESK. The CDR3 contains 18 residues. DNA for the CDR3: TGTGCCAGCAGCCAAGGAGGATCGCGGAGCCGCTCCTACAATGAGCAGTTCTTC. It codes for CASSQGGSRSRSYNEQFF. The full variable domain, in which reference TRBV14 and TRBJ2-1 provide the parts outside the CDR3, is EAGVTQFPSHSVIEKGQTVTLRCDPISGHDNLYWYRRVMGKEIKFLLHFVKESKQDESGMPNNRFLAERTGGTYSTLKVQPAELEDSGVYFCASSQGGSRSRSYNEQFFGPGTRLTVL.

V is TRBV5-1 and J is TRBJ2-3, with unresolved D. The CDR3 length is 15 residues. The germline CDR1 and CDR2 sequences are SGHRS and YFSETQ. V lost 4 bases to trimming and J lost 6 bases, with 18 bases between them. The CDR3 coding sequence is TGCGCCAGCAGCGAAGGTCTAGTGATTGCGGATACGCAGTATTTT. It codes for CASSEGLVIADTQYF.

The genes are TRBV20-1 and TRBJ2-7; TRBD2 aligns across 9 bases. The germline CDR1 and CDR2 sequences are DFQATT and SNEGSKA (reference sequence). The CDR3 is 15 amino acids. Trimming at V came to 6 bases and at J to 0 bases, leaving 9 bases not matched to a gene. The chain's CDR3 is CSAEGGAGGSYEQYF. CDR3 DNA sequence: TGCAGTGCCGAGGGGGGAGCGGGAGGCTCCTACGAGCAGTACTTC.

Many counts were recorded for this clonotype. The chain employs TRBV18 and TRBJ2-7, with 8 positions matching TRBD2. This CDR3 comprises 14 residues. Trimming removed 5 bases from V and 2 bases from J; junction bases left unmatched: 5. Germline loops: CDR1 KGHSH, CDR2 LQKENI. CDR3 in DNA: TGTGCCAGCTCAAAAGCGGGGGACCCCTACGAGCAGTACTTC. Protein sequence: CASSKAGDPYEQYF.

This clonotype was recorded many times. The rearrangement links TRBV9 to TRBJ2-7; D possibly corresponds to TRBD1 (6 bases). With 4 bases removed from V and 6 bases from J, the gap between germline ends came to 23 bases. The CDR3 spans 16 residues. CDR1 SGDLS and CDR2 YYNGEE come from the germline V gene. The CDR3 DNA is TGTGCCAGCAGCCTCAGCTGGGGGACACCTCTGGGCGAGCAGTACTTC. Amino acid sequence: CASSLSWGTPLGEQYF.

Regarding this clonotype: A much larger clone sits a single nucleotide away, making a read error possible. Without the conserved terminal phenylalanine or tryptophan, this CDR3 likely stems from a read error. V usage is TRBV29-1 and J usage is TRBJ1-2, with 9 positions matching TRBD1. The CDR3 consists of 13 residues. J lost 6 bases, V lost 5 bases, and 7 bases had no gene match. CDR1 and CDR2 (germline): SQVTM, ANQGSEA. The CDR3 DNA sequence: TGCAGCGTTTTGTCTGACAGGGGGGATGGCTACACCTGC. This translates into CSVLSDRGDGYTC.

The sample holds many counts of this clonotype. V is TRBV6-5 and J is TRBJ2-1; weak D call: TRBD2 (5 bases). The CDR3 has 13 amino acids. The V gene lost 3 bases and the J gene lost 5 bases, with 8 bases spanning the gap. Germline loops: CDR1 MNHEY, CDR2 SVGAGI. The CDR3 loop is CASSYSEDNEQFF. DNA for the CDR3: TGTGCCAGCAGTTATAGCGAAGACAATGAGCAGTTCTTC.

Remarks on this clonotype: Compared with germline, one end of the junction differs, possibly owing to a read error. V and J are TRBV28 and TRBJ2-2; tentatively, D is TRBD1 or TRBD2 (6 bases each). Looked up from germline, CDR1 is MDHEN and CDR2 is SYDVKM. The CDR3 has 16 residues. CDR3: CASSPLDRSYTGGLFF. CDR3 nucleotides: TGTGCCAGCAGCCCTCTTGACAGGTCCTACACCGGGGGGCTGTTTTTT.

A few counts support this clonotype. The chain uses TRBV6-5 and TRBJ1-1; D is ambiguous. Germline-derived CDR1 and CDR2 are MNHEY and SVGAGI. This CDR3 is 14 amino acids long. V was shortened by 6 bases and J by 2 bases, with 13 bases between the two germline ends. The CDR3 loop reads CASREALVNTEAFF. CDR3 coding DNA: TGTGCCAGCAGGGAGGCGCTGGTAAACACTGAAGCTTTCTTT.